One sample yielded the 20 T cell receptor beta chains listed below, sequenced in a study of T cell responses to AZD1222 COVID-19 vaccine. Produced via immunoSEQ multiplex PCR; TCRdb's table is partial and in-frame only. The repertoire holds under 200,000 clones, with 94% as singletons. Sequenced here: peripheral blood, sampled on day 0 of AZD1222 vaccination. The receptors derive from an adult in good health.

The V gene is TRBV5-1, the J gene TRBJ2-3; no clear D. The CDR3 covers 11 residues. The germline V and J ends were trimmed by 4 bases and 5 bases, with 5 bases remaining between them. In germline, CDR1 is SGHRS, CDR2 YFSETQ. The CDR3 protein is CASSALDTQYF. The CDR3 DNA follows: TGCGCCAGCAGCGCGTTAGATACGCAGTATTTT. Full variable domain (rest looked up from reference TRBV5-1 and TRBJ2-3): KAGVTQTPRYLIKTRGQQVTLSCSPISGHRSVSWYQQTPGQGLQFLFEYFSETQRNKGNFPGRFSGRQFSNSRSEMNVSTLELGDSALYLCASSALDTQYFGPGTRLTVL.

This chain connects TRBV28 to TRBJ1-2; D unresolved. There are 14 residues in the CDR3. Between the trimmed V and J ends, which lost 6 bases and 4 bases, there was a span of 15 bases. Germline CDR1 and CDR2: MDHEN and SYDVKM. As DNA, the CDR3 is TGTGCCAGCAGAAAACAAACGTTAGTCTATGGCTACACCTTC. Encoded protein: CASRKQTLVYGYTF.

This clone was found once. V usage is TRBV10-1 and J usage is TRBJ2-5, with D unresolved. The CDR3 loop spans 15 amino acids. Trimming left V 0 bases short and J 2 bases short, with 10 bases between. Germline values: CDR1 WNHNN, CDR2 SYGVQD (reference sequence). The CDR3 sequence: CASSESASGQETQYF. The CDR3 DNA is TGCGCCAGCAGTGAGTCAGCTTCAGGACAAGAGACCCAGTACTTC.

The chain is built from TRBV19 and TRBJ1-5; D unclear. Germline-derived CDR1 and CDR2 are LNHDA and SQIVND (reference sequence). This CDR3 region has 12 residues. V lost 5 bases to trimming and J lost 4 bases, with 6 bases between them. The CDR3 DNA reads TGTGCCAGTAGTGGGAGGAATCAGCCCCAGCATTTT. The encoded protein is CASSGRNQPQHF.

This clone was seen only a few times. The rearrangement joins TRBV4-1 to TRBJ2-7; TRBD1 is a possible D gene (6 bases). The ends were cut back, 4 bases at V and 7 bases at J, with 11 bases in the middle. The CDR3 has 12 residues. CDR1 and CDR2 from the germline V gene are MGHRA and YSYEKL. Written as DNA, the CDR3 is TGCGCCAGCAGCCGTACAGGGAGAGAGCAGTACTTC. Protein product: CASSRTGREQYF.

The V gene is TRBV7-9, the J gene TRBJ1-2; D uncertain. V was pared by 1 base and J by 3 bases, with 6 bases between. Germline V lookup: CDR1 SEHNR, CDR2 FQNEAQ (reference sequence). The CDR3 length is 13 residues. In nucleotides, the CDR3 is TGTGCCAGCAGCTTAGGTCGGGACTATGGCTACACCTTC. Encoded protein: CASSLGRDYGYTF. Full variable domain (missing parts from reference TRBV7-9 and TRBJ1-2): DTGVSQNPRHKITKRGQNVTFRCDPISEHNRLYWYRQTLGQGPEFLTYFQNEAQLEKSRLLSDRFSAERPKGSFSTLEIQRTEQGDSAMYLCASSLGRDYGYTFGSGTRLTVV.

The V call is TRBV4-1, the J call TRBJ1-3; 7 nucleotides align to TRBD1. V lost 5 bases and J lost 7; bases outside the gene matches: 8. Germline assignment: CDR1 MGHRA and CDR2 YSYEKL. The CDR3 is 14 amino acids. The CDR3 reads CASSTIRGLNTIYF. The CDR3 nucleotides read TGCGCCAGCAGCACAATAAGGGGGCTCAACACCATATATTTT.

V gene TRBV5-1 combines with J gene TRBJ2-1; 7 nucleotides agree with TRBD2. Per the germline V gene, CDR1 is SGHRS and CDR2 is YFSETQ. The length of the CDR3 is 14 residues. The V segment lost 3 bases and the J segment 12 bases; nucleotides outside the gene matches: 12. The CDR3 DNA sequence: TGCGCCAGCAGCTGCGGGACTAACCCTATAGGGCAGTTCTTC. Translating it yields CASSCGTNPIGQFF.

The rearrangement uses TRBV4-1 and TRBJ1-6; D gene unclear. The CDR3 totals 13 residues. The germline V and J ends were trimmed by 0 bases and 14 bases, with 11 bases remaining between them. CDR1 is MGHRA, CDR2 YSYEKL, per germline. The CDR3 reads CASSQELRVALHF. CDR3 nucleotide sequence: TGCGCCAGCAGCCAAGAGCTTCGGGTGGCCCTCCACTTT.

The chain uses TRBV9 and TRBJ2-1, with D tentatively TRBD2 (6 bases). The CDR3 runs 14 residues. V lost 0 bases, J lost 8 bases, and 12 bases lay in between. The germline CDR1 and CDR2 sequences are SGDLS and YYNGEE. The CDR3 protein is CASSVDGRRDEQFF. Here the CDR3 DNA reads TGTGCCAGCAGCGTAGACGGCAGGAGGGATGAGCAGTTCTTC.

This clone has just a few counts. The V call is TRBV7-9, the J call TRBJ1-1; maybe TRBD1 (5 bases). V was clipped by 5 bases and J by 8 bases, with 30 bases between them. This CDR3 has 18 amino acids. Germline V gene sequence: CDR1 SEHNR, CDR2 FQNEAQ (reference sequence). As DNA, the CDR3 is TGTGCCAGCAGCCCCGAGGGATGGGGGGATATCTTCGCTCACGAAGCTTTCTTT. It encodes CASSPEGWGDIFAHEAFF. The full variable domain, completed using reference TRBV7-9 and TRBJ1-1, is DTGVSQNPRHKITKRGQNVTFRCDPISEHNRLYWYRQTLGQGPEFLTYFQNEAQLEKSRLLSDRFSAERPKGSFSTLEIQRTEQGDSAMYLCASSPEGWGDIFAHEAFFGQGTRLTVV.

The J gene is TRBJ2-7, the V gene TRBV11-2; TRBD2 aligns across 11 bases. CDR3 size: 15 residues. The germline gives CDR1 SGHAT, CDR2 FQNNGV. With 5 bases clipped from V and 0 bases from J, the junction kept 3 bases outside the gene matches. The DNA for the CDR3 is TGTGCCAGCAGCCCGGGACTAGCGGACTCCTACGAGCAGTACTTC. Its protein product is CASSPGLADSYEQYF. Variable domain in full (rest from reference TRBV11-2 and TRBJ2-7): EAGVAQSPRYKIIEKRQSVAFWCNPISGHATLYWYQQILGQGPKLLIQFQNNGVVDDSQLPKDRFSAERLKGVDSTLKIQPAKLEDSAVYLCASSPGLADSYEQYFGPGTRLTVT.

The J gene is TRBJ1-5, the V gene TRBV18; D ambiguous. Germline values: CDR1 KGHSH, CDR2 LQKENI. V was cut by 2 bases and J by 5 bases, with 7 bases left in between. CDR3 length: 13 amino acids. This chain's CDR3 is CASSPVGDQPQHF. CDR3 DNA sequence: TGTGCCAGCTCACCAGTCGGGGATCAGCCCCAGCATTTT. The complete variable domain, with remaining parts taken from reference TRBV18 and TRBJ1-5, reads NAGVMQNPRHLVRRRGQEARLRCSPMKGHSHVYWYRQLPEEGLKFMVYLQKENIIDESGMPKERFSAEFPKEGPSILRIQQVVRGDSAAYFCASSPVGDQPQHFGDGTRLSIL.

V gene TRBV2 combines with J gene TRBJ1-5, with D uncertain. CDR1 is SNHLY, CDR2 FYNNEI, per germline. The V end was cut by 3 bases, the J end by 1 base, with 7 bases between. This CDR3 is 14 amino acids long. CDR3 loop: CASSDLGSNQPQHF. CDR3 coding DNA: TGTGCCAGCAGTGACTTGGGAAGCAATCAGCCCCAGCATTTT.

The chain links TRBV5-1 to TRBJ1-2; the D is unclear. Germline V gene lookup returns CDR1 SGHRS and CDR2 YFSETQ. Trimming stripped 4 bases from V and 4 bases from J, with 11 bases between. The CDR3 sequence is 13 residues long. CDR3 in DNA: TGCGCCAGCAGCCTTAACAGTAGCTATGGCTACACCTTC. Residues: CASSLNSSYGYTF.

The chain is built from TRBV20-1 and TRBJ1-1; 7 bases are shared with TRBD1. CDR3 length: 11 amino acids. Per germline, CDR1 DFQATT and CDR2 SNEGSKA (reference sequence). For the CDR3, the DNA is TGCGGCGGACAGGAAAACACTGAAGCTTTCTTT. Amino acids: CGGQENTEAFF.

The chain's CDR3 is CASSSGQGGNGYTF. CDR3 DNA: TGTGCCAGCAGCTCTGGACAGGGTGGAAATGGCTACACCTTC. The J gene is TRBJ1-2, the V gene TRBV13; 8 bases align to TRBD1. The CDR3 is 14 amino acids. CDR1 and CDR2 from the germline V gene are PRHDT and FYEKMQ (reference sequence). The J segment lost 6 bases and the V segment lost 4 bases, leaving 7 bases of the junction unmatched.

This clone has a handful of counts. The chain uses TRBV6-1 and TRBJ2-7; possible D gene TRBD1, 5 bases. V dropped 2 bases and J dropped 0 bases, with 11 bases sitting between them. There are 15 residues in the CDR3. Germline V gene lookup returns CDR1 MNHNS and CDR2 SASEGT. The CDR3 nucleotides are TGTGCCAGCAGTGAAAGAGGAGACAGCTCCTACGAGCAGTACTTC. Translated: CASSERGDSSYEQYF.

This rearrangement joins TRBV12-5 to TRBJ1-5; 7 nucleotides agree with TRBD1. With V trimmed by 7 bases and J by 3 bases, 6 bases remained unmatched. CDR3 length: 14 residues. Germline V CDR1 and CDR2: LGHNT, FRNRAP. CDR3 sequence (DNA): TGTGCTAGTGACACACAGGGGTACAATCAGCCCCAGCATTTT. This encodes CASDTQGYNQPQHF.

The rearrangement uses TRBV13 and TRBJ2-1; 8 bases map to TRBD1. Trimming cost V 5 bases and J 7 bases; bases outside gene matches: 7. Germline V gene sequence: CDR1 PRHDT, CDR2 FYEKMQ (reference sequence). CDR3 length: 14 amino acids. CDR3 amino acids: CASSPGRTGNEQFF. In nucleotides, the CDR3 is TGTGCCAGCAGCCCGGGGCGGACAGGGAATGAGCAGTTCTTC.